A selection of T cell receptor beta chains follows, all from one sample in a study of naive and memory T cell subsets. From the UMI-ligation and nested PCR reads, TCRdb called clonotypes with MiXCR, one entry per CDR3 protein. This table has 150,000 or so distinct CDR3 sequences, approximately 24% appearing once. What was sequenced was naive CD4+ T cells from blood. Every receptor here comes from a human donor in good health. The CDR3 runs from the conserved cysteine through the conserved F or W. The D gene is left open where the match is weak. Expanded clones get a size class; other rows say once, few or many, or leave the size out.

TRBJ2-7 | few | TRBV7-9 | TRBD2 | TGTGCCAGCAGCTTAGAGGGCGGGAGGTACGAGCAGTACTTC | CASSLEGGRYEQYF
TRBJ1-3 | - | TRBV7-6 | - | TGTGCCAGCAGCTTAGCGGGCTCTGGAAACACCATATATTTT | CASSLAGSGNTIYF
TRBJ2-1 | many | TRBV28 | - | TGTGCCAGCAGGCGATACAATGAGCAGTTCTTC | CASRRYNEQFF
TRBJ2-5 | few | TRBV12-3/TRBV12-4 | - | TGTGCCAGCAGCACCACAATTGGGGTAGAGACCCAGTACTTC | CASSTTIGVETQYF
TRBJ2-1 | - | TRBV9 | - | TGTGCCAGCAGCGTAGCTGGGCCTAATGAGCAGTTCTTC | CASSVAGPNEQFF
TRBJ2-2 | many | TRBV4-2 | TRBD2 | TGTGCCAGCAGCCAAGTAGGTAGCGGGAGGGCCGTGAACACCGGGGAGCTGTTTTTT | CASSQVGSGRAVNTGELFF
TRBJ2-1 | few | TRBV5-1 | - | TGCGCCAGCAGCTTGAACGGCCACCCCCTCAATGAGCAGTTCTTC | CASSLNGHPLNEQFF
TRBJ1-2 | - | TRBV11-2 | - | TGTGCCAGCAGCTCTAATTTTGGTTTGGCTTCAGGCGGCTACACCTTC | CASSSNFGLASGGYTF
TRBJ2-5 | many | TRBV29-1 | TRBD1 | TGCAGCGTTGATAGGGGACAGGGATATCAACAGACCCAGTACTTC | CSVDRGQGYQQTQYF
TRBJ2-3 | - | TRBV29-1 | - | TGCAGCGTTGAGAAAGATGCTACAGGACTCACAGATACGCAGTATTTT | CSVEKDATGLTDTQYF
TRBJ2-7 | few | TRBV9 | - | TGTGCCAGCAGCGTAGCTAACTCGGCGGACGAGCAGTACTTC | CASSVANSADEQYF
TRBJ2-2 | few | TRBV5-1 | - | TGCGCCAGCAAGGGACACATCAACACCGGGGAGCTGTTTTTT | CASKGHINTGELFF
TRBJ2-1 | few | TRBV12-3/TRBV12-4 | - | TGTGCCAGCAGTACGTTGCGGAATGAGCAGTTCTTC | CASSTLRNEQFF
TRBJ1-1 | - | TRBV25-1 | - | TGTGCCAGCAGTGAGCCTGGGACCCTCGGGACTGAAGCTTTCTTT | CASSEPGTLGTEAFF
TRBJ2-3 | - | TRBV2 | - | TGTGCCAGCACCAGGAACGTAGATACGCAGTATTTT | CASTRNVDTQYF
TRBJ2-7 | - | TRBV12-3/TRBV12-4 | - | TGTGCCAGCAGTCACCGACAGGGAGGGGCCGAGCAGTACTTC | CASSHRQGGAEQYF